What follows is one TCR beta chain and its context. Its matching antigen is unknown. The source of the sample is a study of cytomegalovirus exposure and HLA in healthy donors. Study-level findings and limits: Later work found that TCR association rates differed between HLA loci; DRB1 had the most and HLA-C the fewest.

This CDR3 is built from 14 residues. The germline V and J ends were trimmed by 5 bases and 2 bases, with 12 bases remaining between them. Germline CDR1 is LNHDA and CDR2 is SQIVND (reference sequence). PCR amplification relied on 60 Vbeta primers (plus 13 Jbeta primers). This table comes from immunoSEQ multiplex PCR, and its TCRdb copy is limited to in-frame clones, with some not included. The sample includes over 110,000 clones, 80% seen only once; the top ten take 4.5%. The clonotype was recovered from a man in his forties in good health and CMV-seronegative. The gene calls are TRBV19 and TRBJ1-1, with a possible D match to TRBD1 (5 bases). The source material was PBMCs. CDR3 amino acids: CASSPRGENTEAFF. In DNA, the CDR3 is TGTGCCAGTAGTCCGCGGGGGGAAAACACTGAAGCTTTCTTT.